The present TCR beta chain was sequenced within a study of blood T cell repertoires in COVID-19. Study processing details: Estimates of nucleated cell counts were drawn from the amplification of reference gene primers. Some clones are missing from TCRdb's copy, which holds only in-frame ones; the method was immunoSEQ multiplex PCR. The V and J calls and clone size were taken over from that table, and D and trimming were inferred from the DNA. The sample includes more than 300,000 clones, more than 75% of them seen just once. The receptor comes from a man aged 40-50 years in a cohort exposed to, infected with or recovered from COVID-19 (not recorded which). The sequenced material came from PBMCs or T cells enriched from blood (not recorded which).

CDR3 DNA sequence: TGTGCCTGGAGTGCGGACAGGGGGCCATGGCAGCCCCAGCATTTT. It encodes CAWSADRGPWQPQHF. The chain combines TRBV30 with TRBJ1-5; the match to TRBD1 covers 11 bases. V shed 1 base, J shed 7 bases, and the junction held 6 bases outside the gene matches. Germline V CDR1 and CDR2: GTSNPN, SVGIG (reference sequence). The CDR3 covers 15 residues.